Below, 14 T cell receptor beta chains from the same sample are listed, as sequenced in a study of blood T cell repertoires in COVID-19 (TCRdb year 2020). To prepare the library, the immunoSEQ multiplex PCR assay was applied. TCRdb obtained this table from immuneACCESS and retained in-frame rearrangements with V and J assigned. These tables miss some clones; where compared with another copy, unresolved V genes account for less than half of the shortfall, and the remainder is unexplained. For this sample there are over 250,000 clones; about 86% appear just once. The ten largest make up around 4.1% of the sample. Sequencing was done on a sample of PBMCs or T cells enriched from blood (not recorded which). The receptors come from a man aged 25 to 40 with acute COVID-19.

The sample holds a few counts of this clone. The rearrangement joins TRBV21-1 to TRBJ2-1; the table's D call TRBD2 went unverified against the DNA. TRBV21-1 is a documented pseudogene. The CDR3 is 16 amino acids. The CDR3 sequence is CASSKGPQRGVHEQFF. The CDR3 DNA sequence: TGTGCCAGCAGCAAAGGGCCCCAGCGGGGGGTGCATGAGCAGTTCTTC.

J is TRBJ2-3 and V is TRBV10-3, with D perhaps matching TRBD2 (5 bases). CDR1 ENHRY and CDR2 SYGVKD come from the germline V gene. This CDR3 region has 14 residues. The V and J ends lost 10 bases and 6 bases respectively, with 20 bases between them. The chain's CDR3 is CATGELVAADTQYF. The CDR3 nucleotides read TGTGCCACCGGGGAGTTAGTCGCGGCGGATACGCAGTATTTT.

The table lists this clone with a count of one. The CDR3 DNA sequence: TGTGCCAGCTCACGGGACAGGGCTTCACCCCGGGTCAACACCATATATTTT. Translating it yields CASSRDRASPRVNTIYF. The chain uses TRBV18 and TRBJ1-3; the match to TRBD1 covers 9 bases. This CDR3 spans 17 amino acids. Germline V gene lookup returns CDR1 KGHSH and CDR2 LQKENI. J gave up 7 bases and V 4 bases, and 14 bases lay outside the gene matches.

The genes are TRBV21-1 and TRBJ1-1; the table's D call, TRBD1, was not checked against the DNA. TRBV21-1 corresponds to a pseudogene. The CDR3 covers 16 residues. CDR3 in DNA: TGTGCCAGCAGCAAAGAGGGCGTACAGGGGGTTACTGAAGCTTTCTTT. Translated, it gives CASSKEGVQGVTEAFF.

This rearrangement joins TRBV6-2 or TRBV6-3 to TRBJ2-3; TRBD2 matches at 8 bases. Germline assignment: CDR1 MNHEY and CDR2 SVGEGT. V gave up 2 bases and J gave up 4 bases; unmatched junction bases: 2. CDR3 length: 14 residues. Here the CDR3 DNA reads TGTGCCAGCAGTTACGGACTAGCCGCAGATACGCAGTATTTT. This codes for CASSYGLAADTQYF.

The J gene is TRBJ1-1, the V gene TRBV4-1; D gene unclear. Germline CDR1 MGHRA, CDR2 YSYEKL. This CDR3 spans 12 amino acids. V was clipped by 3 bases and J by 7 bases, with 9 bases between them. CDR3 protein: CASSHSLVEAFF. The CDR3 DNA follows: TGCGCCAGCAGCCACAGTTTGGTTGAAGCTTTCTTT.

The chain joins TRBV20-1 to TRBJ2-3; TRBD2 matches at 8 bases. Germline CDR1 DFQATT, CDR2 SNEGSKA (reference sequence). CDR3 length: 17 residues. With V trimmed by 3 bases and J by 6 bases, 17 bases remained unmatched. CDR3 coding DNA: TGCAGTGCTAGTGTCCTAGCGGGCGCCGGGGGAGGGGATACGCAGTATTTT. This gives the protein CSASVLAGAGGGDTQYF.

The J gene is TRBJ1-5, the V gene TRBV2, with TRBD1 identical over 7 bases. The V segment lost 6 bases and the J segment 4 bases; nucleotides outside the gene matches: 12. The CDR3 has 16 amino acids. The germline V gene encodes CDR1 SNHLY and CDR2 FYNNEI. CDR3 sequence: CASSGGGTARNQPQHF. The CDR3, as DNA: TGTGCCAGCAGCGGAGGGGGGACAGCAAGAAATCAGCCCCAGCATTTT.

Only a few counts were recorded for this clone. The junction departs from the called germline gene at one end, perhaps through a read error. The chain links TRBV5-1 to TRBJ2-1; 10 bases are shared with TRBD1. The length of the CDR3 is 13 residues. Germline lookup yields CDR1 SGHRS and CDR2 YFSETQ. CDR3 sequence: CASSVGQGNEQFF. In DNA, the CDR3 is TGTGCCAGCAGCGTGGGACAGGGGAATGAGCAGTTCTTC.

The chain links TRBV6-1 to TRBJ1-2, with a possible D match to TRBD1 (5 bases). Trimming took 1 base from V and 4 from J, leaving 7 bases between them. Germline V gene data show CDR1 as MNHNS and CDR2 as SASEGT. The CDR3 consists of 13 residues. CDR3 amino acids: CASSEGGGYGYTF. As DNA, the CDR3 is TGTGCCAGCAGTGAAGGCGGGGGCTATGGCTACACCTTC.

The chain links TRBV6-5 to TRBJ2-3; weak D call: TRBD1 (8 bases). Per the germline V gene, CDR1 is MNHEY and CDR2 is SVGAGI. This CDR3 has 15 amino acids. V was clipped by 6 bases and J by 2 bases, with 15 bases between them. The CDR3 DNA reads as TGTGCCAGCAGCCAAACAGGGGGGGACACAGATACGCAGTATTTT. It translates to CASSQTGGDTDTQYF.

This chain uses TRBV4-2 with TRBJ2-3; 9 positions agree with TRBD1. J lost 4 bases, V lost 1 base, and 6 bases had no gene match. Looked up from germline, CDR1 is LGHNA and CDR2 is YNFKEQ. CDR3 length equals 16 residues. This CDR3 reads CASSQASGTGSDTQYF. The CDR3 coding sequence is TGTGCCAGCAGCCAAGCATCCGGGACAGGGTCAGATACGCAGTATTTT.

The CDR3 region is CASSRGNAPRTDTQYF. CDR3 DNA sequence: TGTGCCAGCAGCCGAGGGAACGCGCCTCGCACAGATACGCAGTATTTT. The chain links TRBV14 to TRBJ2-3; maybe TRBD2 (5 bases). The CDR3 is made up of 16 amino acids. Germline CDR1 SGHDN, CDR2 FVKESK. Trimming left V 4 bases short and J 1 base short, with 15 bases between.

The rearrangement links TRBV27 to TRBJ2-2; D possibly corresponds to TRBD2 (6 bases). Germline CDR1 MNHEY, CDR2 SMNVEV (reference sequence). The CDR3 is 15 residues long. V dropped 3 bases and J dropped 6 bases, with 14 bases sitting between them. The CDR3 nucleotides read TGTGCCAGCAGTTTGGGACTCTTAAGGGCCGGGGAGCTGTTTTTT. It specifies CASSLGLLRAGELFF.